A single sample gave rise to the 14 T cell receptor beta chains below, sequenced in a study of OX40 agonist ivuxolimab in advanced cancers. TCRdb keeps only in-frame clones here, not all; method: immunoSEQ multiplex PCR. The top ten hold roughly 0.59% of the sample, which has more than 65,000 clones, approximately 88% seen once. Specimen: CD4+ or CD8+ T cells sorted from blood, collected in a trial of the OX40 agonist ivuxolimab. All receptors come from an adult with an advanced solid tumor such as melanoma, head and neck, liver or kidney cancer.

V and J are TRBV6-5 and TRBJ1-2, with no clear D. The CDR3 is made up of 13 amino acids. Trimming removed 2 bases from V and 7 bases from J, with 11 bases in between. Per the germline V gene, CDR1 is MNHEY and CDR2 is SVGAGI. In DNA, the CDR3 is TGTGCCAGCAGTTACCTGGATTATGGTGGCTACACCTTC. It encodes CASSYLDYGGYTF.

The V and J genes are TRBV5-1 and TRBJ1-3; D gene unclear. This CDR3 is built from 15 residues. With 0 bases removed from V and 0 bases from J, the gap between germline ends came to 7 bases. The germline V gene encodes CDR1 SGHRS and CDR2 YFSETQ. The CDR3 loop is CASSLGPSSGNTIYF. The CDR3 DNA sequence: TGCGCCAGCAGCTTGGGACCGAGCTCTGGAAACACCATATATTTT.

The J gene is TRBJ1-1, the V gene TRBV10-1, with D tentatively TRBD1 (6 bases). CDR1 and CDR2 (germline): WNHNN, SYGVQD (reference sequence). The CDR3 runs to 13 residues. Between the trimmed V and J ends, which lost 3 bases and 7 bases, there was a span of 12 bases. CDR3 residues: CASSDSGQIEAFF. The CDR3 DNA sequence: TGCGCCAGCAGTGACTCCGGACAGATTGAAGCTTTCTTT.

The CDR3 DNA sequence: TGTGCCAGCAGCTTAGCGAGGGAAATCGGCAATCAGCCCCAGCATTTT. Translation gives CASSLAREIGNQPQHF. The V gene is TRBV7-2, the J gene TRBJ1-5; D gene unclear. CDR1 and CDR2 (germline): SGHTA, FQGNSA. The CDR3 runs 16 residues. Deletions cut 0 bases from V and 2 bases from J, with 11 bases between. The variable domain in full, with the rest retrieved from reference TRBV7-2 and TRBJ1-5, is GAGVSQSPSNKVTEKGKDVELRCDPISGHTALYWYRQSLGQGLEFLIYFQGNSAPDKSGLPSDRFSAERTGGSVSTLTIQRTQQEDSAVYLCASSLAREIGNQPQHFGDGTRLSIL.

The rearrangement links TRBV18 to TRBJ2-3; the D is unclear. Per the germline V gene, CDR1 is KGHSH and CDR2 is LQKENI. Deletions cut 0 bases from V and 4 bases from J, with 5 bases between. This CDR3 has 13 amino acids. The CDR3 DNA reads as TGTGCCAGCTCACCACCGATGGCAGATACGCAGTATTTT. This gives the protein CASSPPMADTQYF.

A few counts support this clone. The J gene is TRBJ1-2, the V gene TRBV6-4; D is perhaps TRBD1 (6 bases). Germline CDR1 reads MRHNA; CDR2 reads SNTAGT. V gave up 4 bases and J gave up 4 bases, with 13 bases separating them. The CDR3 is 14 amino acids. The CDR3 spells CASSATRGSYGYTF. In nucleotides, the CDR3 is TGTGCCAGCAGTGCTACCAGGGGCTCCTATGGCTACACCTTC.

The V call is TRBV11-2, the J call TRBJ2-5; D call uncertain. Trimming stripped 5 bases from V and 5 bases from J, with 15 bases between. Per the germline V gene, CDR1 is SGHAT and CDR2 is FQNNGV. The CDR3 length is 14 residues. CDR3 coding DNA: TGTGCCAGCAGCCCCGATCCAATCGGGGAGACCCAGTACTTC. Translation gives CASSPDPIGETQYF.

This clone was observed a few times. The DNA for the CDR3 is TGTGCCAGTAGTATAGGGCAGGAGATTCAGCCCCAGCATTTT. Its translation: CASSIGQEIQPQHF. The chain uses TRBV19 and TRBJ1-5; no definite D call. The CDR3 has 14 amino acids. The germline V gene encodes CDR1 LNHDA and CDR2 SQIVND (reference sequence). V lost 1 base, J lost 6 bases, and 10 bases lay in between. Variable domain in full (rest from reference TRBV19 and TRBJ1-5): DGGITQSPKYLFRKEGQNVTLSCEQNLNHDAMYWYRQDPGQGLRLIYYSQIVNDFQKGDIAEGYSVSREKKESFPLTVTSAQKNPTAFYLCASSIGQEIQPQHFGDGTRLSIL.

This rearrangement joins TRBV7-2 to TRBJ2-1; TRBD2 agrees at 13 bases. The trim removed 4 bases at V and 6 bases at J, leaving 3 bases unmatched. From germline, CDR1 is SGHTA and CDR2 FQGNSA. This CDR3 is 15 amino acids long. CDR3 sequence reads: CASSSTSGGTNEQFF. The CDR3 DNA sequence: TGTGCCAGCAGCTCGACTAGCGGGGGGACCAATGAGCAGTTCTTC.

This chain uses TRBV6-5 with TRBJ2-2; D might be TRBD2 (5 bases). Germline assignment: CDR1 MNHEY and CDR2 SVGAGI. The CDR3 runs to 13 residues. V was shortened by 2 bases and J by 9 bases, with 10 bases between the two germline ends. Here the CDR3 DNA reads TGTGCCAGCAGTTACCTCGCGGGCAGGGAGCTGTTTTTT. Translating gives CASSYLAGRELFF.

The sample holds a few counts of this clone. V and J are TRBV7-6 and TRBJ1-5, with 8 nucleotides matching TRBD1. This CDR3 contains 13 residues. Germline CDR1 SGHVS, CDR2 FNYEAQ. With V trimmed by 5 bases and J by 7 bases, 4 bases remained unmatched. The CDR3, as DNA: TGTGCCAGCAGCGGACAGGGCGGCCAGCCCCAGCATTTT. Protein: CASSGQGGQPQHF.

This clone was detected a few times. V usage is TRBV29-1 and J usage is TRBJ1-1, with D possibly TRBD1 on 5 matching bases. Trimming removed 1 base at V and 1 base at J, with 10 bases between. Germline CDR1 and CDR2: SQVTM and ANQGSEA. The CDR3 has 14 residues. This chain's CDR3 is CSVEATGANTEAFF. The CDR3 bases are TGCAGCGTTGAAGCCACAGGAGCGAACACTGAAGCTTTCTTT.

The chain links TRBV28 to TRBJ2-2, with 11 nucleotides matching TRBD2. Germline V lookup: CDR1 MDHEN, CDR2 SYDVKM. The J segment lost 7 bases and the V segment lost 6 bases, leaving 7 bases of the junction unmatched. The CDR3 is 15 residues long. CDR3 bases: TGTGCCAGCAGAGAACTAGCGGGGGCTTTCGGGGAGCTGTTTTTT. The encoded protein is CASRELAGAFGELFF.

The chain joins TRBV5-1 to TRBJ2-3; no reliable D call. Trimming stripped 0 bases from V and 0 bases from J, with 11 bases between. Germline V gives CDR1 SGHRS, CDR2 YFSETQ. CDR3 length equals 16 residues. The CDR3 coding sequence is TGCGCCAGCAGCTTGGCGGCCCAGAGGAGCACAGATACGCAGTATTTT. Its translation is CASSLAAQRSTDTQYF.